These 18 T cell receptor beta chains were all obtained from the same sample, sequenced in a study of blood T cell repertoires in COVID-19. Profiled with immunoSEQ multiplex PCR; TCRdb holds only in-frame clones, not every one. The profile shows around 700,000 clones, approximately 90% of them singletons. Material: peripheral blood. Receptors originate from a woman in her late teens or twenties with acute or convalescent COVID-19.

As concerns this clone: The sample has other DNA sequences that encode this CDR3 too. The gene calls are TRBV6-5 and TRBJ1-1; unclear D gene. This CDR3 contains 11 residues. V lost 6 bases to trimming and J lost 2 bases, with 4 bases between them. Germline V lookup: CDR1 MNHEY, CDR2 SVGAGI. CDR3 in DNA: TGTGCCAGCAGCAAAAACACTGAAGCTTTCTTT. Translated, it gives CASSKNTEAFF.

In this sample, this clone turned up once. The rearrangement joins TRBV4-2 to TRBJ1-2; D is unclear. The germline CDR1 and CDR2 sequences are LGHNA and YNFKEQ. The length of the CDR3 is 14 residues. V was clipped by 8 bases and J by 0 bases, with 13 bases between them. The CDR3 region is CASQAESSNYGYTF. CDR3 DNA: TGTGCCAGCCAGGCAGAAAGTTCTAACTATGGCTACACCTTC.

The chain carries TRBV5-6 and TRBJ2-3; 9 nucleotides agree with TRBD2. CDR1 and CDR2 from the germline V gene are SGHDT and YYEEEE. J was trimmed by 2 bases and V by 0 bases; bases with no gene match: 4. The CDR3 loop spans 16 amino acids. CDR3 loop: CASSLERGVTTDTQYF. CDR3 DNA sequence: TGTGCCAGCAGCTTGGAGCGGGGGGTTACCACAGATACGCAGTATTTT.

A note on this clone: Other DNA variants within this sample encode the same CDR3. The chain joins TRBV5-1 to TRBJ2-1; a possible D gene is TRBD2 (6 bases). CDR1 and CDR2 from the germline V gene are SGHRS and YFSETQ. V was trimmed by 2 bases and J by 7 bases, leaving 7 bases between them. The CDR3 has 12 amino acids. CDR3 sequence reads: CASSFGGNEQFF. CDR3 in DNA: TGCGCCAGCAGCTTTGGGGGGAATGAGCAGTTCTTC.

V is TRBV7-9 and J is TRBJ2-3, with 9 bases that match TRBD1. Germline V lookup: CDR1 SEHNR, CDR2 FQNEAQ (reference sequence). This CDR3 contains 15 residues. Losses at the gene ends were 5 bases for V and 4 bases for J; bases not matched to a gene: 7. In nucleotides, the CDR3 is TGTGCCAGCAGCCCGCAGGACAGGGGTCCAGATACGCAGTATTTT. Protein product: CASSPQDRGPDTQYF. Complete variable domain (other parts from reference TRBV7-9 and TRBJ2-3): DTGVSQNPRHKITKRGQNVTFRCDPISEHNRLYWYRQTLGQGPEFLTYFQNEAQLEKSRLLSDRFSAERPKGSFSTLEIQRTEQGDSAMYLCASSPQDRGPDTQYFGPGTRLTVL.

This sequence joins TRBV6-5 and TRBJ1-2; 9 positions match TRBD1. The trim removed 6 bases at V and 6 bases at J, leaving 8 bases unmatched. The CDR3 runs 14 residues. The germline CDR1 and CDR2 sequences are MNHEY and SVGAGI. In DNA form, the CDR3 reads TGTGCCAGCAGGGCGGACAGGGGTAGCGATGGCTACACCTTC. Protein sequence: CASRADRGSDGYTF.

J is TRBJ1-1 and V is TRBV19, with TRBD1 matching over 7 bases. With V trimmed by 0 bases and J by 10 bases, 14 bases remained unmatched. The germline gives CDR1 LNHDA, CDR2 SQIVND (reference sequence). The CDR3 is 16 residues long. For the CDR3, the DNA is TGTGCCAGTAGTATAGACACAGGGGTCCGGAGTGGTGGAGCTTTCTTT. Its protein is CASSIDTGVRSGGAFF.

The genes are TRBV4-2 and TRBJ1-5; D gene unclear. CDR1 and CDR2 (germline): LGHNA, YNFKEQ. Trimming shortened V by 5 bases and J by 7 bases, and 18 bases separated the two germline ends. The length of the CDR3 is 15 residues. CDR3 nucleotides: TGTGCCAGCAGCGGCCGAACTGGCGCGGGGCAGCCCCAGCATTTT. This codes for CASSGRTGAGQPQHF.

The J gene is TRBJ1-2, the V gene TRBV7-8; possibly TRBD1 for D (5 bases). Germline CDR1 and CDR2: SGHVS and FQNEAQ. V dropped 5 bases and J dropped 0 bases, with 19 bases sitting between them. This CDR3 comprises 17 residues. CDR3 amino acids: CASSQEAGRYTNYGYTF. Written as DNA, the CDR3 is TGTGCCAGCAGCCAAGAGGCGGGGCGATACACTAACTATGGCTACACCTTC.

The chain carries TRBV6-5 and TRBJ1-2; 8 bases are a match to TRBD1. The V gene end was trimmed by 6 bases and the J gene end by 5 bases; junction bases not matched to a gene: 5. Germline V gene sequence: CDR1 MNHEY, CDR2 SVGAGI. The CDR3 loop spans 13 amino acids. This CDR3 reads CASRTGDPYGYTF. The CDR3 DNA follows: TGTGCCAGCAGGACAGGGGACCCTTATGGCTACACCTTC.

The chain uses TRBV9 and TRBJ2-7; D gene uncertain. CDR1 is SGDLS and CDR2 is YYNGEE in the germline V gene. V lost 0 bases, J lost 0 bases, and 10 bases lay in between. This CDR3 has 15 amino acids. In nucleotides, the CDR3 is TGTGCCAGCAGCGTAGGAATCGGGTTCTCCTACGAGCAGTACTTC. Its protein is CASSVGIGFSYEQYF.

This chain connects TRBV5-1 to TRBJ2-5, with TRBD2 as a possible D gene (5 bases). Germline CDR1 and CDR2: SGHRS and YFSETQ. The V end was cut by 9 bases, the J end by 1 base, with 13 bases between. The CDR3 sequence is 13 residues long. The CDR3, as DNA: TGCGCCACCAATAACGGGGTCCAAGAGACCCAGTACTTC. Amino acid sequence: CATNNGVQETQYF. Using reference TRBV5-1 and TRBJ2-5 for the parts outside the CDR3, the full variable domain is KAGVTQTPRYLIKTRGQQVTLSCSPISGHRSVSWYQQTPGQGLQFLFEYFSETQRNKGNFPGRFSGRQFSNSRSEMNVSTLELGDSALYLCATNNGVQETQYFGPGTRLLVL.

This chain connects TRBV12-3 or TRBV12-4 to TRBJ1-5; the D gene is possibly TRBD1 (6 bases). The ends were cut back, 6 bases at V and 7 bases at J, with 13 bases in the middle. This CDR3 spans 13 amino acids. CDR3 nucleotide sequence: TGTGCCAGCAGGGGGGCAGCCGGGCAGCCCCAGCATTTT. This sequence encodes CASRGAAGQPQHF.

There are a few counts of this clone. This CDR3 is also generated by other DNA sequences in the sample. V is TRBV6-4 and J is TRBJ1-1, with 9 bases identical to TRBD1. The germline gives CDR1 MRHNA, CDR2 SNTAGT. The CDR3 covers 14 residues. V was pared by 2 bases and J by 4 bases, with 2 bases of the junction left unmatched. In DNA form, the CDR3 reads TGTGCCAGCAGTGACGGACAGGGGTCCACTGAAGCTTTCTTT. It yields the protein CASSDGQGSTEAFF.

In its sample, this clone was seen once. V usage is TRBV2 and J usage is TRBJ1-3; 9 bases are shared with TRBD1. The V and J ends lost 5 bases and 3 bases, in that order; junction bases with no gene match: 11. The length of the CDR3 is 17 residues. CDR1 is SNHLY, CDR2 FYNNEI, per germline. CDR3 DNA: TGTGCCAGCAGTCGACCGACAGGGGGAACTCATGGAAACACCATATATTTT. Amino acids: CASSRPTGGTHGNTIYF.

For the CDR3, the DNA is TGTGCCACAGGTCTGAGACTAGCGGGAAACAATGAGCAGTTCTTC. Translation gives CATGLRLAGNNEQFF. The chain carries TRBV24-1 and TRBJ2-1; 11 nucleotides match TRBD2. CDR1 is KGHDR, CDR2 SFDVKD, per germline. The CDR3 length is 15 residues. J was trimmed by 5 bases and V by 10 bases; bases with no gene match: 9.

This chain connects TRBV6-2 or TRBV6-3 to TRBJ2-7; 14 bases map to TRBD2. J lost 3 bases, V lost 6 bases, and 13 bases had no gene match. Germline V gives CDR1 MNHEY, CDR2 SVGEGT. The CDR3 totals 18 residues. CDR3 nucleotide sequence: TGTGCCAGCAGCCCACACACCGGGACTAGCGGGGGTCTCTACGAGCAGTACTTC. This codes for CASSPHTGTSGGLYEQYF.

The gene calls are TRBV5-1 and TRBJ2-7; D gene uncertain. Trimming shortened V by 4 bases and J by 5 bases, and 10 bases separated the two germline ends. The germline gives CDR1 SGHRS, CDR2 YFSETQ. The CDR3 has 12 amino acids. The CDR3 bases are TGCGCCAGCAGCCCTACTCCCGACGAGCAGTACTTC. Translation gives CASSPTPDEQYF. Complete variable domain (other parts from reference TRBV5-1 and TRBJ2-7): KAGVTQTPRYLIKTRGQQVTLSCSPISGHRSVSWYQQTPGQGLQFLFEYFSETQRNKGNFPGRFSGRQFSNSRSEMNVSTLELGDSALYLCASSPTPDEQYFGPGTRLTVT.